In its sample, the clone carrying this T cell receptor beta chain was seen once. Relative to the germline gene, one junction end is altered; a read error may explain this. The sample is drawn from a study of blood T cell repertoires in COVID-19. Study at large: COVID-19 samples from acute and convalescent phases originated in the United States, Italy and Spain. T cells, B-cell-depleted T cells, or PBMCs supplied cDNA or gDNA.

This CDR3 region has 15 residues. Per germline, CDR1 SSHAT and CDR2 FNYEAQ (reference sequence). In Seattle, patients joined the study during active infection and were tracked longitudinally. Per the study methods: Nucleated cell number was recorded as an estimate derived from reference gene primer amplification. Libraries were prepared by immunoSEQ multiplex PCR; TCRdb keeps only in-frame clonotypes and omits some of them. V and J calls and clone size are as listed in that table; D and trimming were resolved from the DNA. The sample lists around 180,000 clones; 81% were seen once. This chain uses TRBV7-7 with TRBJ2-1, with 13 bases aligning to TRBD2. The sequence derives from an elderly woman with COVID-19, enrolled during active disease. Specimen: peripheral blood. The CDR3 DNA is TGTGCTAGCAGCTCCGGACTAGCGGGAGTCAGTGAGCAGTTCTTC. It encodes CASSSGLAGVSEQFF.